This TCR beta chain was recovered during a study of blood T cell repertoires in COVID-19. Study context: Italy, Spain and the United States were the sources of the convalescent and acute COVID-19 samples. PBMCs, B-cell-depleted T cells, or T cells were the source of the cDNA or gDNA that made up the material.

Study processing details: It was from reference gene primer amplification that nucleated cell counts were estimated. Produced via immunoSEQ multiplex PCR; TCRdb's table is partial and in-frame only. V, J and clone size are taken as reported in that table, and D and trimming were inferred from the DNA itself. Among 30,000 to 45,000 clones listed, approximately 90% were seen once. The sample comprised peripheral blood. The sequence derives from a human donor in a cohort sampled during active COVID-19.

CDR3 in amino acids: CASSPRTGADEKLFF. The CDR3 DNA reads as TGTGCCAGCAGCCCCCGGACAGGGGCGGATGAAAAACTGTTTTTT. The chain is built from TRBV5-4 and TRBJ1-4, with TRBD1 identical over 9 bases. CDR3 length equals 15 residues. V shed 4 bases and J 6 bases; nucleotides not matched to a gene: 7. Germline CDR1 SGHNT, CDR2 YYREEE (reference sequence).